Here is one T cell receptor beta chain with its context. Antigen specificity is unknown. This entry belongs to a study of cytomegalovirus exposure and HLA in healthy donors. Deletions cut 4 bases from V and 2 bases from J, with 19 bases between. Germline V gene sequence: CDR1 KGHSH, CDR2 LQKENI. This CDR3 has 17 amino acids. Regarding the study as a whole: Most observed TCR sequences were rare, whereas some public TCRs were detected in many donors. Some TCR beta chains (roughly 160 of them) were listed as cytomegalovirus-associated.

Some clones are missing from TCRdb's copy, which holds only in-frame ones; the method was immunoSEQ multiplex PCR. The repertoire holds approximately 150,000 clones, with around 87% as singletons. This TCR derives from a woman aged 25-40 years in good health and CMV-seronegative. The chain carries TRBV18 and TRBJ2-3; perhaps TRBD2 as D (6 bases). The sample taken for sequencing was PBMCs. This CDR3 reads CASSRRDRLDFTDTQYF. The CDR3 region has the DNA TGTGCCAGCTCACGGAGGGACCGACTAGATTTCACAGATACGCAGTATTTT. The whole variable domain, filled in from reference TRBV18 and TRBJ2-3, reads NAGVMQNPRHLVRRRGQEARLRCSPMKGHSHVYWYRQLPEEGLKFMVYLQKENIIDESGMPKERFSAEFPKEGPSILRIQQVVRGDSAAYFCASSRRDRLDFTDTQYFGPGTRLTVL.